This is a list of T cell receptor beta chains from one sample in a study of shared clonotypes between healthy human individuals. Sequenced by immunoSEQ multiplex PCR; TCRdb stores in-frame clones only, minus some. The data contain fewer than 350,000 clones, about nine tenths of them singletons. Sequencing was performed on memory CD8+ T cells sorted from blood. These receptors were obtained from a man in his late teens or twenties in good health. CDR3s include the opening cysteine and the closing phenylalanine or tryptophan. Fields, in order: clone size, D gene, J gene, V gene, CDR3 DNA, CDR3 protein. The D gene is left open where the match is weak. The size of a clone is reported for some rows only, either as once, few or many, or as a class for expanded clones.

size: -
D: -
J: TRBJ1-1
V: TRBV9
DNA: TGTGCCAGCAGCGTAGACAGCCTGAACACTGAAGCTTTCTTT
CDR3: CASSVDSLNTEAFF

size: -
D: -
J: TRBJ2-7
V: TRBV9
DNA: TGTGCCAGCAGCGCGGGAACAGGAACGACCTACGAGCAGTACTTC
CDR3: CASSAGTGTTYEQYF

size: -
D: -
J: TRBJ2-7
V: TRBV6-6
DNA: TGTGCCAGCAGCCCTTACAAGGCGGAAAGCTCCTACGAGCAGTACTTC
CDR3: CASSPYKAESSYEQYF

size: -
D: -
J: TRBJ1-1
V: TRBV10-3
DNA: TGTGCCATCAGTGAGTCAGGCAGCTACACTGAAGCTTTCTTT
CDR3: CAISESGSYTEAFF

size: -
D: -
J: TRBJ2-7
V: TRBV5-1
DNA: TGCGCCAGCAGCTTGAGGTCCTACGAGCAGTACTTC
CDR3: CASSLRSYEQYF

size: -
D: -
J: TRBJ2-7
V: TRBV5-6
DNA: TGTGCCAGCAGCTTGTTCGGTCCCTACGAGCAGTACTTC
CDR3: CASSLFGPYEQYF

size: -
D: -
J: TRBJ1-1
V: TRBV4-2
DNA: TGTGCCAGCAGCCTCGGGATAGCCACTGAAGCTTTCTTT
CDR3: CASSLGIATEAFF

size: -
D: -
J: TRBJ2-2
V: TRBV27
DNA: TGTGCCAGCAGTGCTTGGTCCACCGGGGAGCTGTTTTTT
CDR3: CASSAWSTGELFF

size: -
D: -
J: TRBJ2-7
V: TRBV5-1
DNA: TGCGCCAGCAGCTTAAAGAATGGCGAGCAGTACTTC
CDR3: CASSLKNGEQYF

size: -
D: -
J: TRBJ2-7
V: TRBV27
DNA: TGTGCCAGCAGTTGGCTCTCTGAGGGCTACGAGCAGTACTTC
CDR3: CASSWLSEGYEQYF

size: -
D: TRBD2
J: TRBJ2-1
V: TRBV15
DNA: TGTGCCACCAGCAGAGATACGGGGGGTGAGCAGTTCTTC
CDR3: CATSRDTGGEQFF

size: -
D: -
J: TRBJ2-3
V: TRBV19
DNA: TGTGCCACGCGACCGGCAGCCACTGACACAGATACGCAGTATTTT
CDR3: CATRPAATDTDTQYF

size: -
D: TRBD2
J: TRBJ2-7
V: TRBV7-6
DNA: TGTGCCAGCAGCTACGGGAGGGCCGAGGAGCAGTACTTC
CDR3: CASSYGRAEEQYF

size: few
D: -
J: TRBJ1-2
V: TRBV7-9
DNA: TGTGCCAGCAGCTTACCAGGGGAATACTATGGCTACACCTTC
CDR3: CASSLPGEYYGYTF

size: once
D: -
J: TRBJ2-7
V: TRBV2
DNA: TGTGCCAGCGGAGAGACAACACAGGGCTCCTACGAGCAGTACTTC
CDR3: CASGETTQGSYEQYF

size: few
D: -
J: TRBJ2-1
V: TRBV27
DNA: TGTGCCAGCAGTTTATCGGTCTTCTCCTACAATGAGCAGTTCTTC
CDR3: CASSLSVFSYNEQFF

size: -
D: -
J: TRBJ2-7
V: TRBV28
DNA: TGTGCCAGCATCCTGGGGGTAGGCTACGAGCAGTACTTC
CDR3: CASILGVGYEQYF

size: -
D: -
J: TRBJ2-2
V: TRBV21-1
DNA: TGTGCCAGCAGCAAAACGGGGAAGACAGGCAGTTTTAACACCGGGGAGCTGTTTTTT
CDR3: CASSKTGKTGSFNTGELFF

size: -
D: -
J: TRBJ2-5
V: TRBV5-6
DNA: TGTGCCAGCAGCTTGGAGAACAGCGAAGAGACCCAGTACTTC
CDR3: CASSLENSEETQYF

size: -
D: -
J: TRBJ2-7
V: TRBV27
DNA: TGTGCCAGCAGTTGGGGACCGGCCCCCTCCTACGAGCAGTACTTC
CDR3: CASSWGPAPSYEQYF

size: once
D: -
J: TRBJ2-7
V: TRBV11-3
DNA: TGTGCCAGCAGCTTAGAACGGCGCCCTGAGAGCTCCTACGAGCAGTACTTC
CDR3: CASSLERRPESSYEQYF

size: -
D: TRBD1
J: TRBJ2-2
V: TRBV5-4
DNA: TGTGCCAGCAGCTTGGGAGGACAGGGGGCCGCCGGGGAGCTGTTTTTT
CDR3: CASSLGGQGAAGELFF